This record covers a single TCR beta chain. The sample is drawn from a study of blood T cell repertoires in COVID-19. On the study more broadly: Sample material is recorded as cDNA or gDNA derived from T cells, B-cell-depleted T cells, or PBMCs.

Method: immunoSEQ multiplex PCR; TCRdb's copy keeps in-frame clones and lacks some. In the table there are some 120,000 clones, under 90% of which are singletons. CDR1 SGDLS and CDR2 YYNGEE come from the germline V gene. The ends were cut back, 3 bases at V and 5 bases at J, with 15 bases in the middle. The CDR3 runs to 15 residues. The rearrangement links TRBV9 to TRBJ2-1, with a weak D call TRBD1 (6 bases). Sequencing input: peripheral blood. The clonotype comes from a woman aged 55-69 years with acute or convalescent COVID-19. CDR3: CASSGGQNWHNEQFF. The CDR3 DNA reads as TGTGCCAGCAGCGGCGGACAGAACTGGCACAATGAGCAGTTCTTC.